Below, one T cell receptor beta chain is given with its context. Germline lookup yields CDR1 KGHSH and CDR2 LQKENI. The CDR3 contains 13 residues. V lost 2 bases and J 7 bases, leaving 9 bases between the germline ends. The data derive from a study of blood T cell repertoires in COVID-19. In the original processing: Amplification of reference gene primers provided the estimated nucleated cell counts. Using immunoSEQ multiplex PCR, the repertoire was profiled, and TCRdb retains in-frame clones only, with some absent. That table furnishes V, J and clone size, whereas the DNA furnished D and trimming. The sample carries 250,000 to 300,000 clones, 75% to 90% recorded once. Seattle's cohort entered during active infection and was followed longitudinally.

Sequenced input: peripheral blood. The chain employs TRBV18 and TRBJ1-5; tentatively, D is TRBD1 (5 bases). The receptor comes from a woman in her 70s with COVID-19, enrolled during active disease. The CDR3 sequence is CASSPGGNQPQHF. In nucleotides, the CDR3 is TGTGCCAGCTCACCAGGGGGGAACCAGCCCCAGCATTTT.